These 13 T cell receptor beta chains share one sample of origin, sequenced in a study of blood T cell repertoires in COVID-19. Data came from immunoSEQ multiplex PCR; TCRdb stores just in-frame clones and leaves some out. The sample shows approximately 250,000 clones, approximately 90% of them seen only once. The specimen sequenced was PBMCs or T cells enriched from blood (not recorded which). The source is a woman younger than 45 who had recovered from COVID-19.

V usage is TRBV7-6 and J usage is TRBJ2-7, with 9 bases lining up with TRBD1. Germline V gene sequence: CDR1 SGHVS, CDR2 FNYEAQ. This CDR3 contains 16 residues. V was pared by 2 bases and J by 2 bases, with 7 bases of the junction left unmatched. CDR3 bases: TGTGCCAGCAGCTTAAGTAGGGACAGGGTACCCTACGAGCAGTACTTC. Translated, it gives CASSLSRDRVPYEQYF.

The CDR3 bases are TGTGCCAGCAGTGAAGGGGGTTGGGACACTGAAGCTTTCTTT. Translation: CASSEGGWDTEAFF. This rearrangement joins TRBV6-4 to TRBJ1-1, with D maybe TRBD1 (6 bases). The CDR3 totals 14 residues. V gave up 3 bases and J gave up 3 bases, with 11 bases separating them. CDR1 and CDR2 (germline): MRHNA, SNTAGT.

The chain has TRBV28 and TRBJ1-1; 10 bases align to TRBD1. The CDR3 loop spans 14 amino acids. Per germline, CDR1 MDHEN and CDR2 SYDVKM. The junction had 7 bases not matched to a gene; V was cut back by 5 bases and J by 7 bases. The DNA of the CDR3 is TGTGCCAGCAGTGTTACGGGACAGGGGTATGAAGCTTTCTTT. Translated: CASSVTGQGYEAFF.

The chain couples TRBV7-3 to TRBJ2-2; 7 positions match TRBD2. Germline V gives CDR1 SGHTA, CDR2 FQGTGA. The ends lost 2 bases at V and 1 base at J; junction bases unmatched: 7. The length of the CDR3 is 17 residues. The DNA of the CDR3 is TGTGCCAGCAGCTTATCAGCGGGGACTTTGAACACCGGGGAGCTGTTTTTT. The encoded protein is CASSLSAGTLNTGELFF.

This rearrangement joins TRBV4-2 to TRBJ1-6; 9 nucleotides match TRBD1. This CDR3 contains 15 residues. The V segment lost 0 bases and the J segment 12 bases; nucleotides outside the gene matches: 6. From germline, CDR1 is LGHNA and CDR2 YNFKEQ. The CDR3 reads CASSQDRGQGKPLHF. CDR3 coding DNA: TGTGCCAGCAGCCAAGATCGGGGACAGGGCAAACCCCTCCACTTT.

The chain is built from TRBV29-1 and TRBJ2-2, with 8 nucleotides matching TRBD1. The ends lost 4 bases at V and 0 bases at J; junction bases unmatched: 1. From germline, CDR1 is SQVTM and CDR2 ANQGSEA. This CDR3 comprises 14 residues. The CDR3 DNA is TGCAGCGTTGTGGGACAGGCGAACACCGGGGAGCTGTTTTTT. This translates into CSVVGQANTGELFF.

The chain combines TRBV5-1 with TRBJ2-7; 9 bases match TRBD1. CDR3 length: 14 residues. From germline, CDR1 is SGHRS and CDR2 YFSETQ. With 3 bases clipped from V and 3 bases from J, the junction kept 4 bases outside the gene matches. CDR3 residues: CASSSGQGGYEQYF. In nucleotides, the CDR3 is TGCGCCAGCAGCTCGGGACAGGGAGGCTACGAGCAGTACTTC.

CDR3 sequence (DNA): TGTGCCAGCAGCTCCCCCCGGCTAGCGGGACATCCCTACGAGCAGTACTTC. This encodes CASSSPRLAGHPYEQYF. The chain uses TRBV13 and TRBJ2-7, with 9 bases fitting TRBD2. Losses at the gene ends were 4 bases for V and 2 bases for J; bases not matched to a gene: 12. CDR3 length: 17 residues. Germline V gives CDR1 PRHDT, CDR2 FYEKMQ (reference sequence).

The chain has TRBV5-1 and TRBJ2-5; perhaps TRBD2 as D (5 bases). Trimming pared 0 bases from V and 5 bases from J, leaving 11 bases between. Germline V gene lookup returns CDR1 SGHRS and CDR2 YFSETQ. The length of the CDR3 is 14 residues. The CDR3 region is CASSLGGYGETQYF. DNA of the CDR3: TGCGCCAGCAGCTTGGGAGGGTATGGGGAGACCCAGTACTTC.

The rearrangement uses TRBV7-2 and TRBJ1-1; TRBD1 matches at 8 bases. From germline, CDR1 is SGHTA and CDR2 FQGNSA. V was clipped by 5 bases and J by 4 bases; unmatched bases: 6. This CDR3 is 14 amino acids long. The CDR3 DNA reads TGTGCCAGCAGCCCCTATACAGGGGGCACTGAAGCTTTCTTT. It specifies CASSPYTGGTEAFF.

This clone was detected once. The rearrangement joins TRBV28 to TRBJ2-7, with D perhaps matching TRBD2 (6 bases). V lost 7 bases and J lost 1, with 11 bases in between. Germline CDR1 MDHEN, CDR2 SYDVKM. The CDR3 loop spans 13 amino acids. CDR3 amino acids: CASKIGGSYEQYF. The CDR3 coding sequence is TGTGCCAGCAAAATCGGGGGATCCTACGAGCAGTACTTC.

This chain joins TRBV30 and TRBJ2-2, with 12 bases identical to TRBD2. CDR3 length: 14 residues. CDR1 is GTSNPN and CDR2 is SVGIG in the germline V gene (reference sequence). The J segment lost 5 bases and the V segment lost 5 bases, leaving 3 bases of the junction unmatched. CDR3 DNA sequence: TGTGCCTGGTCCGGGACTAGCGGGACCGGGGAGCTGTTTTTT. Translated: CAWSGTSGTGELFF.

This clone turned up a few times. The chain recombines TRBV29-1 with TRBJ2-7; 10 bases line up with TRBD1. The CDR3 consists of 14 residues. Germline V gives CDR1 SQVTM, CDR2 ANQGSEA. V trimming: 1 base; J trimming: 2 bases; junction bases outside the gene matches: 2. CDR3: CSVEGDRGTYEQYF. DNA of the CDR3: TGCAGCGTTGAAGGGGACAGGGGAACCTACGAGCAGTACTTC.